Presented here are 9 T cell receptor beta chains from one specimen sequenced in a study of cytomegalovirus exposure and HLA in healthy donors. Primers for the PCR totalled 60 Vbeta and 13 Jbeta. The method was immunoSEQ multiplex PCR; TCRdb's version includes in-frame clones alone and lacks a portion of them. The repertoire holds tens of thousands of clones, with about 8% as singletons. Sequenced sample: PBMCs. The receptor source for this set is a man aged 45-65 years in good health and CMV-seronegative.

This clone was counted a few times. The J gene is TRBJ2-2, the V gene TRBV5-8; D perhaps matches TRBD1 (6 bases). Germline V lookup: CDR1 SGHTS, CDR2 YDEGEE. The CDR3 spans 14 residues. V dropped 4 bases and J dropped 5 bases, with 12 bases sitting between them. The CDR3: CASSLRTATGELFF. Here the CDR3 DNA reads TGTGCCAGCAGCCTAAGGACAGCGACCGGGGAGCTGTTTTTT.

V is TRBV4-3 and J is TRBJ1-2, with no clear D. The CDR3 loop spans 15 amino acids. Looked up from germline, CDR1 is LGHNA and CDR2 is YSLEER. Trimming removed 0 bases from V and 8 bases from J, with 16 bases in between. Here the CDR3 reads CASSQDFQAVLGYTF. For the CDR3, the DNA is TGCGCCAGCAGCCAAGATTTCCAGGCCGTGTTGGGCTACACCTTC.

The table lists this clone with a few counts. This sequence joins TRBV7-9 and TRBJ1-6; D call uncertain. Germline CDR1 SEHNR, CDR2 FQNEAQ (reference sequence). This CDR3 is built from 15 residues. V was cut by 5 bases and J by 0 bases, with 8 bases left in between. CDR3 DNA sequence: TGTGCCAGCAGCCTCGATAGCTCCTATAATTCACCCCTCCACTTT. Translating gives CASSLDSSYNSPLHF.

V and J are TRBV18 and TRBJ2-1; D perhaps matches TRBD1 (8 bases). Germline values: CDR1 KGHSH, CDR2 LQKENI. The CDR3 has 18 residues. Trimming pared 6 bases from V and 7 bases from J, leaving 28 bases between. CDR3 nucleotide sequence: TGTGCCAGCTCCCACAGGGGGGGGCAGGTGGCCGCAGGAAATGAGCAGTTCTTC. Translation: CASSHRGGQVAAGNEQFF.

In its sample, this clone was seen a few times. V usage is TRBV11-2 and J usage is TRBJ2-7, with a weak D call TRBD2 (5 bases). The CDR3 has 12 residues. Germline V lookup: CDR1 SGHAT, CDR2 FQNNGV. The V and J ends lost 6 bases and 3 bases respectively, with 9 bases between them. In DNA form, the CDR3 reads TGTGCCAGCAGTCTAAGCGGCTACGAGCAGTACTTC. It specifies CASSLSGYEQYF.

This clone was detected only a few times. The V gene is TRBV28, the J gene TRBJ2-5; TRBD1 matches at 8 bases. The CDR3 sequence is 14 residues long. V gave up 9 bases and J gave up 5 bases; unmatched junction bases: 11. Per germline, CDR1 MDHEN and CDR2 SYDVKM. DNA for the CDR3: TGTGCCAGTAATGGGGGCAGGGGGCGCGAGACCCAGTACTTC. Protein product: CASNGGRGRETQYF. The variable domain in full, with the rest retrieved from reference TRBV28 and TRBJ2-5, is DVKVTQSSRYLVKRTGEKVFLECVQDMDHENMFWYRQDPGLGLRLIYFSYDVKMKEKGDIPEGYSVSREKKERFSLILESASTNQTSMYLCASNGGRGRETQYFGPGTRLLVL.

V usage is TRBV6-6 and J usage is TRBJ1-6; D might be TRBD1 (6 bases). The CDR3 runs to 11 residues. Germline V lookup: CDR1 MNHNY, CDR2 SVGAGI (reference sequence). Trimming cost V 6 bases and J 14 bases, with 11 bases left between them. The CDR3 DNA is TGTGCCAGCAGCTCCCAGGGGTCCCTCCACTTT. Translating it yields CASSSQGSLHF.

The chain is built from TRBV5-4 and TRBJ2-5; unclear D gene. Trimming removed 2 bases from V and 0 bases from J, with 11 bases in between. Germline-derived CDR1 and CDR2 are SGHNT and YYREEE (reference sequence). The CDR3 runs 15 residues. The chain's CDR3 is CASSLKLDNQETQYF. The DNA for the CDR3 is TGTGCCAGCAGCTTAAAACTCGACAACCAAGAGACCCAGTACTTC.

The CDR3 DNA is TGTGCCGGGGCCGGTGGGGCCTCCTACAATGAGCAGTTCTTC. This encodes CAGAGGASYNEQFF. The chain is built from TRBV7-2 and TRBJ2-1; a possible D gene is TRBD1 (5 bases). V gave up 11 bases and J gave up 0 bases, with 14 bases separating them. Germline lookup yields CDR1 SGHTA and CDR2 FQGNSA. CDR3 length: 14 residues. Together with reference TRBV7-2 and TRBJ2-1, the CDR3 gives the full variable domain: GAGVSQSPSNKVTEKGKDVELRCDPISGHTALYWYRQSLGQGLEFLIYFQGNSAPDKSGLPSDRFSAERTGGSVSTLTIQRTQQEDSAVYLCAGAGGASYNEQFFGPGTRLTVL.